The source of this T cell receptor (beta chain) is a study of T-cell memory formation after mild COVID-19. At the level of the study: The study found TCR clusters largely donor specific.

Amplification by 5'RACE using constant-segment primers produced TCR alpha and TCR beta cDNA libraries that carried sample barcodes and UMIs. TCRdb fed the 5' RACE reads into MiXCR, producing one record per CDR3 protein. Seen here are 190,000 or so distinct CDR3 sequences, over 20% observed once, and the top ten hold more than 20%. To note about this clonotype: As yet, its antigen is unknown.

Findings of the study overall: Those CD4+ clones that contracted were mainly in CM and EM (CD8+ ones in EMRA). Day 15 to 85 contracting clones showed balanced CD4/CD8; day 15 to 37 expanders favored CD4+.

V shed 4 bases and J 3 bases; nucleotides not matched to a gene: 4. The CDR3 runs to 14 residues. Germline V lookup: CDR1 SGHRS, CDR2 YFSETQ. The specimen sequenced was PBMCs or a T cell subset sorted from them (not recorded which). This TCR was sampled from an adult woman who had mild COVID-19 (a few samples of this study predate the infection). Cell type and time point are not known. This chain joins TRBV5-1 and TRBJ2-1; 7 bases are a match to TRBD2. The CDR3 spells CASSDGLDYNEQFF. The CDR3, as DNA: TGCGCCAGCAGCGACGGACTAGACTACAATGAGCAGTTCTTC. The variable domain in full, with the rest retrieved from reference TRBV5-1 and TRBJ2-1, is KAGVTQTPRYLIKTRGQQVTLSCSPISGHRSVSWYQQTPGQGLQFLFEYFSETQRNKGNFPGRFSGRQFSNSRSEMNVSTLELGDSALYLCASSDGLDYNEQFFGPGTRLTVL.